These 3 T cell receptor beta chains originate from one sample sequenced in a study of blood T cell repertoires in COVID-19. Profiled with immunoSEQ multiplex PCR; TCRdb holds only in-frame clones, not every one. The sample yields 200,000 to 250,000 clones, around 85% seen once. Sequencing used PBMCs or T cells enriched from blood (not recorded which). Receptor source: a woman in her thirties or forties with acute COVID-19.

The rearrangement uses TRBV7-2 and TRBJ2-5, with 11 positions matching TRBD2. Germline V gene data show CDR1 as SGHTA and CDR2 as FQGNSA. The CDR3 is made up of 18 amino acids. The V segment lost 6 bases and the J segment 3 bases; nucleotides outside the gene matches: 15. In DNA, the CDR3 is TGTGCCAGCAGTCCCGGGGGGACTAGCGGAGCTGGGAAAGAGACCCAGTACTTC. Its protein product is CASSPGGTSGAGKETQYF. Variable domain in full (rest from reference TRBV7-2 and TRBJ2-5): GAGVSQSPSNKVTEKGKDVELRCDPISGHTALYWYRQSLGQGLEFLIYFQGNSAPDKSGLPSDRFSAERTGGSVSTLTIQRTQQEDSAVYLCASSPGGTSGAGKETQYFGPGTRLLVL.

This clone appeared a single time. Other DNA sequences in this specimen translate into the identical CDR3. CDR3 bases: TGTGCCAGCAGCTTAGGGGACAGGGGATACGAGCAGTACTTC. Translating it yields CASSLGDRGYEQYF. The chain joins TRBV11-2 to TRBJ2-7; 10 bases map to TRBD1. V trimming: 1 base; J trimming: 4 bases; junction bases outside the gene matches: 1. The germline CDR1 and CDR2 sequences are SGHAT and FQNNGV. CDR3 size: 14 residues. The full variable domain, rest sourced from reference TRBV11-2 and TRBJ2-7, is EAGVAQSPRYKIIEKRQSVAFWCNPISGHATLYWYQQILGQGPKLLIQFQNNGVVDDSQLPKDRFSAERLKGVDSTLKIQPAKLEDSAVYLCASSLGDRGYEQYFGPGTRLTVT.

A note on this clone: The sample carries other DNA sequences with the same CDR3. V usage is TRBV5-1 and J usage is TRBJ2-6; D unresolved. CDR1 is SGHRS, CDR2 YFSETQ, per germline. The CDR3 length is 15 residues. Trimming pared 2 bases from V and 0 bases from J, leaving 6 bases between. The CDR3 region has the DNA TGCGCCAGCAGCTTCTCGAGCTCTGGGGCCAACGTCCTGACTTTC. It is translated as CASSFSSSGANVLTF.